This T cell receptor (beta chain) was profiled in a study of cytomegalovirus exposure and HLA in healthy donors. Study at large: Out of 170 million or so T cells, an earlier analysis found 117 million unique TCR beta sequences in total. From donors who were HLA-typed, an early data release held 80 million or so unique TCRs.

In the case of this clone: The target antigen is unknown.

The PCR used 60 Vbeta and 13 Jbeta primers. The protocol was immunoSEQ multiplex PCR, while the TCRdb copy is restricted to in-frame clones and leaves out a portion. The sample includes about 89,000 clones, roughly 85% seen only once; the top ten take less than 8%. Donors consisted of healthy bone marrow donors. Study-wide findings and caveats: Follow-up analysis seemed to connect common viral pathogens with several of the most significant clusters identified.

Trimming cost V 7 bases and J 2 bases, with 15 bases left between them. Germline V gives CDR1 SNHLY, CDR2 FYNNEI. The CDR3 covers 14 residues. This TCR was recovered from a middle-aged man in good health and CMV-seropositive. This sequence joins TRBV2 and TRBJ2-7, with D perhaps matching TRBD2 (6 bases). The sample consisted of PBMCs. The CDR3 spells CASTRGGKTYEQYF. CDR3 sequence (DNA): TGTGCCAGCACTCGAGGAGGGAAAACCTACGAGCAGTACTTC.